These 13 T cell receptor beta chains were all obtained from the same sample, sequenced in a study of blood T cell repertoires in COVID-19. Assay used: immunoSEQ multiplex PCR; TCRdb lists only in-frame clones, some missing. The data hold about 45,000 clones, with less than 90% observed a single time. Source material: peripheral blood. These receptor sequences come from a human donor in a cohort sampled during active COVID-19.

This clone was recorded once. The CDR3, as DNA: TGTGCCAGCAGCCAATCTGACAGGGACGAGCAGTACTTC. Its translation is CASSQSDRDEQYF. The chain employs TRBV6-4 and TRBJ2-7; 7 bases agree with TRBD1. Per the germline V gene, CDR1 is MRHNA and CDR2 is SNTAGT. There are 13 residues in the CDR3. Trimming cost V 6 bases and J 5 bases; bases outside gene matches: 7.

This clone was recorded once. V and J are TRBV29-1 and TRBJ2-1, with D possibly being TRBD1 (6 bases). The germline CDR1 and CDR2 sequences are SQVTM and ANQGSEA. The CDR3 is 12 residues long. Trimming left V 7 bases short and J 7 bases short, with 14 bases between. The CDR3 region is CSADRKQNEQFF. The CDR3 nucleotides are TGCAGCGCGGACAGAAAACAAAATGAGCAGTTCTTC.

V is TRBV14 and J is TRBJ2-7; D uncertain. Germline V gives CDR1 SGHDN, CDR2 FVKESK. This CDR3 comprises 12 residues. Trimming took 4 bases from V and 6 from J, leaving 10 bases between them. CDR3 sequence (DNA): TGTGCCAGCAGCCGACATTCGTCCGAGCAGTACTTC. Protein: CASSRHSSEQYF.

The chain's CDR3 is CASSLSGTPKETQYF. The DNA of the CDR3 is TGTGCCAGCAGCTTGTCAGGGACTCCAAAAGAGACCCAGTACTTC. The chain recombines TRBV7-3 with TRBJ2-5; maybe TRBD2 (6 bases). Germline assignment: CDR1 SGHTA and CDR2 FQGTGA. CDR3 length: 15 residues. Deletions cut 3 bases from V and 3 bases from J, with 14 bases between.

This clone has only one observation. V usage is TRBV6-5 and J usage is TRBJ1-4; D not resolved. CDR1 MNHEY and CDR2 SVGAGI come from the germline V gene. The CDR3 is 15 residues long. Deletions cut 4 bases from V and 5 bases from J, with 14 bases between. The CDR3 sequence: CASSSTVGGNEKLFF. The CDR3, as DNA: TGTGCCAGCAGTTCCACAGTGGGAGGGAATGAAAAACTGTTTTTT.

V and J are TRBV6-5 and TRBJ2-6, with D possibly TRBD2 on 5 matching bases. The CDR3 has 13 amino acids. V gave up 8 bases and J gave up 3 bases, with 8 bases separating them. Per germline, CDR1 MNHEY and CDR2 SVGAGI. CDR3: CASRGSGANVLTF. The CDR3 DNA reads as TGTGCCAGCCGGGGTAGTGGGGCCAACGTCCTGACTTTC.

This chain uses TRBV6-1 with TRBJ1-2; weak D call: TRBD1 (5 bases). The germline CDR1 and CDR2 sequences are MNHNS and SASEGT. Trimming stripped 1 base from V and 4 bases from J, with 19 bases between. This CDR3 has 17 amino acids. CDR3 in DNA: TGTGCCAGCAGTGAAGAGACGGGGGTCCCCCGAGGCTATGGCTACACCTTC. Its translation is CASSEETGVPRGYGYTF.

This chain joins TRBV19 and TRBJ1-5; TRBD1 aligns across 9 bases. There are 15 residues in the CDR3. The junction had 12 bases not matched to a gene; V was cut back by 6 bases and J by 9 bases. CDR1 and CDR2 from the germline V gene are LNHDA and SQIVND (reference sequence). DNA of the CDR3: TGTGCCAGTAGGACCCAAGGACAGGGGAGATGGCCCCAGCATTTT. It codes for CASRTQGQGRWPQHF.

The V call is TRBV4-1, the J call TRBJ2-3; 8 positions agree with TRBD2. The CDR3 has 18 residues. Per the germline V gene, CDR1 is MGHRA and CDR2 is YSYEKL. V shed 1 base and J 0 bases; nucleotides not matched to a gene: 9. This chain's CDR3 is CASSQVMAGGISTDTQYF. The CDR3 nucleotides read TGCGCCAGCAGCCAAGTAATGGCGGGGGGAATTAGCACAGATACGCAGTATTTT.

The chain is built from TRBV19 and TRBJ1-2; 9 bases fit TRBD1. CDR1 and CDR2 (germline): LNHDA, SQIVND (reference sequence). The CDR3 covers 14 residues. V trimming: 8 bases; J trimming: 8 bases; junction bases outside the gene matches: 12. DNA of the CDR3: TGTGCCAGTGTTCGGGACAGGGATCGCGACGGCTACACCTTC. Its translation: CASVRDRDRDGYTF. The entire variable domain, with the rest obtained from reference TRBV19 and TRBJ1-2, is as follows: DGGITQSPKYLFRKEGQNVTLSCEQNLNHDAMYWYRQDPGQGLRLIYYSQIVNDFQKGDIAEGYSVSREKKESFPLTVTSAQKNPTAFYLCASVRDRDRDGYTFGSGTRLTVV.

J is TRBJ1-4 and V is TRBV5-5; TRBD1 matches 11 bases. CDR1 SGHKS and CDR2 YYEKEE come from the germline V gene (reference sequence). The CDR3 has 17 residues. V trimming: 4 bases; J trimming: 4 bases; junction bases outside the gene matches: 9. This chain's CDR3 is CASSRLPGTGGNEKLFF. The CDR3 region has the DNA TGTGCCAGCAGCCGCCTCCCCGGGACAGGGGGTAATGAAAAACTGTTTTTT.

The chain employs TRBV19 and TRBJ2-1; maybe TRBD2 (7 bases). Germline V gene data show CDR1 as LNHDA and CDR2 as SQIVND (reference sequence). The CDR3 runs 16 residues. V was cut by 3 bases and J by 3 bases, with 15 bases left in between. The CDR3: CASSMGGANVYNEQFF. The DNA of the CDR3 is TGTGCCAGTAGTATGGGGGGGGCGAACGTCTACAATGAGCAGTTCTTC.

This sequence joins TRBV9 and TRBJ1-5; D is possibly TRBD1 (6 bases). The CDR3 contains 14 residues. V was trimmed by 3 bases and J by 5 bases, leaving 12 bases between them. CDR1 is SGDLS and CDR2 is YYNGEE in the germline V gene. The CDR3 region is CASSGDKRYQPQHF. The CDR3 region has the DNA TGTGCCAGCAGCGGGGACAAGCGATATCAGCCCCAGCATTTT.